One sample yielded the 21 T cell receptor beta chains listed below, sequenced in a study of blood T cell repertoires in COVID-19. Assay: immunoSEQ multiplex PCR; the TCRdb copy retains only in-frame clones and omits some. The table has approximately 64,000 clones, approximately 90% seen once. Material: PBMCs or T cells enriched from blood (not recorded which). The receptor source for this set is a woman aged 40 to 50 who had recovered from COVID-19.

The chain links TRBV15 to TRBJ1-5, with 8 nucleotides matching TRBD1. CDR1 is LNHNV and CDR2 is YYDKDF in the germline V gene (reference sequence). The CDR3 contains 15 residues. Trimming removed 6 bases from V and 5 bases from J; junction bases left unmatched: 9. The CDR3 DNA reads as TGTGCCACCAGGAACCGGGACAGGATCGATCAGCCCCAGCATTTT. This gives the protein CATRNRDRIDQPQHF.

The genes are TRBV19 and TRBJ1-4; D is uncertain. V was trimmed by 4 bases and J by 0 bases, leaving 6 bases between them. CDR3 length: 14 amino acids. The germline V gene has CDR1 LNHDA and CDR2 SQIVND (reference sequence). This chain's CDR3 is CASSNQSTNEKLFF. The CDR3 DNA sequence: TGTGCCAGTAGTAATCAGTCAACTAATGAAAAACTGTTTTTT.

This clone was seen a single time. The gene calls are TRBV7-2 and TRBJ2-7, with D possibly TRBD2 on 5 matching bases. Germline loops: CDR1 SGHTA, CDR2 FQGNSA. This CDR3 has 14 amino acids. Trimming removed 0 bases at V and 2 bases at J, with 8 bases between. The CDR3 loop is CASSLAIGAYEQYF. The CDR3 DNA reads TGTGCCAGCAGCTTAGCGATCGGGGCCTACGAGCAGTACTTC.

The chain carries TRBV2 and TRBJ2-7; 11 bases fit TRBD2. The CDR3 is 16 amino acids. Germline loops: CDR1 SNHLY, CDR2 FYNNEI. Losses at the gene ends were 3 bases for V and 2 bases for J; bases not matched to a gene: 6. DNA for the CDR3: TGTGCCAGCAGTGACGATGGGACTAGCGGTCCCTACGAGCAGTACTTC. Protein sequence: CASSDDGTSGPYEQYF. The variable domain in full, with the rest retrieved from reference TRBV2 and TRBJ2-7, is EPEVTQTPSHQVTQMGQEVILRCVPISNHLYFYWYRQILGQKVEFLVSFYNNEISEKSEIFDDQFSVERPDGSNFTLKIRSTKLEDSAMYFCASSDDGTSGPYEQYFGPGTRLTVT.

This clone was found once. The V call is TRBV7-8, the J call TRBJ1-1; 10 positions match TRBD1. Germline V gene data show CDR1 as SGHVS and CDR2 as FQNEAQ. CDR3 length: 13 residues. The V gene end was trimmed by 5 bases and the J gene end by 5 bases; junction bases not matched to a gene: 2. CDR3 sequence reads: CASSRTGGTEAFF. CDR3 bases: TGTGCCAGCAGCCGGACAGGGGGAACTGAAGCTTTCTTT.

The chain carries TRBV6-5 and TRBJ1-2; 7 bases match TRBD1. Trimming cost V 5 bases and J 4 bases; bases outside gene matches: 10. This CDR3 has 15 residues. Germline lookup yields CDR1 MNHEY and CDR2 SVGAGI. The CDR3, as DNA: TGTGCCAGCAGTATATTACCGGGACAGTCCTATGGCTACACCTTC. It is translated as CASSILPGQSYGYTF.

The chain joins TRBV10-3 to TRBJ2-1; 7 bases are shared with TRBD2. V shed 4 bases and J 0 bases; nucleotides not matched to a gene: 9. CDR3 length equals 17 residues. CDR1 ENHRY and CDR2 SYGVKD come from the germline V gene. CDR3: CAISAFYGGSSYNEQFF. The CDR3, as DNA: TGTGCCATCAGTGCTTTTTACGGGGGGAGCTCCTACAATGAGCAGTTCTTC.

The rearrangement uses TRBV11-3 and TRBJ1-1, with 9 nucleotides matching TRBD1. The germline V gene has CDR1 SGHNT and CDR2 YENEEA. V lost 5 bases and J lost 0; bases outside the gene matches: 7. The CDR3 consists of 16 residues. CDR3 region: CASSHRTGVVNTEAFF. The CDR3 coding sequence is TGTGCCAGCAGCCATCGGACAGGGGTCGTGAACACTGAAGCTTTCTTT.

The CDR3 reads CASSHPQGRGYTF. The CDR3 DNA is TGTGCCAGCAGTCACCCTCAGGGGAGAGGCTACACCTTC. The chain links TRBV6-5 to TRBJ1-2; possibly TRBD1 for D (6 bases). Trimming took 5 bases from V and 8 from J, leaving 15 bases between them. Germline CDR1 and CDR2: MNHEY and SVGAGI. The CDR3 is 13 residues long.

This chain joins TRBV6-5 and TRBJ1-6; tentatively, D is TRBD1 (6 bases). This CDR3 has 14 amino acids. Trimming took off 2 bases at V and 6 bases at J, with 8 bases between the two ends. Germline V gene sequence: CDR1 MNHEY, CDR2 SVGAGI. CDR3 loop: CASSYRQANSPLHF. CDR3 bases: TGTGCCAGCAGTTACAGACAGGCTAATTCACCCCTCCACTTT.

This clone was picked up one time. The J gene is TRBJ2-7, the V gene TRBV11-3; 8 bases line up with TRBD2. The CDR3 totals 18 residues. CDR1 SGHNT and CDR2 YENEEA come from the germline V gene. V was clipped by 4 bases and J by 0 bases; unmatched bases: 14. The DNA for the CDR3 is TGTGCCAGCAGCTCACGTTTTCGGTCCGGACTAGCCTCCTACGAGCAGTACTTC. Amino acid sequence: CASSSRFRSGLASYEQYF.

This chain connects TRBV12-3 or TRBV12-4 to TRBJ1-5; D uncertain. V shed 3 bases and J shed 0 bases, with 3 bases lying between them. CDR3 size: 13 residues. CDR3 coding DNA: TGTGCCAGCAGTTTTAATAGCAATCAGCCCCAGCATTTT. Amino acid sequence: CASSFNSNQPQHF.

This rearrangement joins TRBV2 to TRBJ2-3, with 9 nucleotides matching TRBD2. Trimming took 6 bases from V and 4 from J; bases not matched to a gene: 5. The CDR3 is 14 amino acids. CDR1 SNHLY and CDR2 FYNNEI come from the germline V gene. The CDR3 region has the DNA TGTGCCAGCAGGCGGACTAGCGTCCCAGATACGCAGTATTTT. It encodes CASRRTSVPDTQYF.

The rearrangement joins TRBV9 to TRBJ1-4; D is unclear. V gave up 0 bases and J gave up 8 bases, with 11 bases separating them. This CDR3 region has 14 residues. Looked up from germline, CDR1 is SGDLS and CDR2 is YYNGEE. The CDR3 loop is CASSVGPELEKLFF. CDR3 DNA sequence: TGTGCCAGCAGCGTAGGGCCGGAGTTAGAAAAACTGTTTTTT.

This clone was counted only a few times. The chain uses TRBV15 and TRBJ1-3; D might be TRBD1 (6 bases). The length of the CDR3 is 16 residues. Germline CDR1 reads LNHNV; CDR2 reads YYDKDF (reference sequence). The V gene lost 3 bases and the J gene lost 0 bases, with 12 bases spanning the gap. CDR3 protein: CATSSRWTDSGNTIYF. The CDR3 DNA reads TGTGCCACCAGCAGCCGATGGACAGACTCTGGAAACACCATATATTTT.

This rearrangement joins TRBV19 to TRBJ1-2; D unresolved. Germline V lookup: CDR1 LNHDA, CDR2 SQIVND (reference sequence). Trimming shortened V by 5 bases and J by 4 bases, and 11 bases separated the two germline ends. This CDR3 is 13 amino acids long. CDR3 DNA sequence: TGTGCCAGTAGTTTGGGGAGCGGCTATGGCTACACCTTC. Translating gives CASSLGSGYGYTF.

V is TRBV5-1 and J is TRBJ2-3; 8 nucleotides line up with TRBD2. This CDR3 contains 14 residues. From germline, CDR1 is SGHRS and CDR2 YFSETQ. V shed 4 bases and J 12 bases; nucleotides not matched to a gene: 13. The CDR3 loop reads CASSPGGATFFQYF. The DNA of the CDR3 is TGCGCCAGCAGCCCGGGAGGGGCTACTTTTTTTCAGTATTTT. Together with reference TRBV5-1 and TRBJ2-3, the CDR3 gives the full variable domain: KAGVTQTPRYLIKTRGQQVTLSCSPISGHRSVSWYQQTPGQGLQFLFEYFSETQRNKGNFPGRFSGRQFSNSRSEMNVSTLELGDSALYLCASSPGGATFFQYFGPGTRLTVL.

CDR3 DNA sequence: TGCAGTTACCTCGAGGAGGGGATGAACACTGAAGCTTTCTTT. This gives the protein CSYLEEGMNTEAFF. The chain couples TRBV29-1 to TRBJ1-1, with TRBD1 as a possible D gene (5 bases). This CDR3 is 14 amino acids long. The germline V gene has CDR1 SQVTM and CDR2 ANQGSEA.

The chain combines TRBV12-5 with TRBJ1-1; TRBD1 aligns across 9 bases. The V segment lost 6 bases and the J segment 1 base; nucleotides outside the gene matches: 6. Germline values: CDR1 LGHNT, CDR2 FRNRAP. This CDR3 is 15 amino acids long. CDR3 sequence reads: CASGAGTGRNTEAFF. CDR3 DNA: TGTGCTAGTGGCGCCGGGACAGGGAGGAACACTGAAGCTTTCTTT.

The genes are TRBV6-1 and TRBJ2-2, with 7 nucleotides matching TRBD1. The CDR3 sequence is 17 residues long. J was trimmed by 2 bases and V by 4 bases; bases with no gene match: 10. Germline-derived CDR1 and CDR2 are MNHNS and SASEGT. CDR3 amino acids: CASSVLTGSPNTGELFF. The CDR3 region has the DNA TGTGCCAGCAGTGTCTTGACAGGGTCGCCCAACACCGGGGAGCTGTTTTTT.

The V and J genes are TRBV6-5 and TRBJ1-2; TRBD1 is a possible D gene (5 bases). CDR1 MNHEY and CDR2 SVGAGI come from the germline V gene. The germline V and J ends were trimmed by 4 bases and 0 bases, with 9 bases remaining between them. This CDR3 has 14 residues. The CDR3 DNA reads TGTGCCAGCAGTTTGACAGAGACTAACTATGGCTACACCTTC. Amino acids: CASSLTETNYGYTF.